This TCR beta chain was identified in a study of cytomegalovirus exposure and HLA in healthy donors. Study outcomes and limitations: An observed cluster of highly shared sequence variants was recorded as a likely sequencing artifact. Several of the most significant clusters appeared, in a later analysis, to be linked to common viral pathogens. Some V segments (TRBV6-2 and TRBV6-3 among them) were excluded as indistinguishable.

PCR involved 60 Vbeta and 13 Jbeta primers. TCRdb keeps only in-frame clones here, not all; method: immunoSEQ multiplex PCR. The sample shows about 160,000 clones, 84% of them seen only once. The donors, nominally healthy at sampling, likely had unrecorded immune exposures. Trimming removed 5 bases from V and 3 bases from J, with 14 bases in between. This CDR3 has 14 amino acids. Germline lookup yields CDR1 GTSNPN and CDR2 SVGIG (reference sequence). Remarks on this clone: Its target is unknown.

The TCR sequence derives from a boy aged 2 to 9 in good health and CMV-seronegative. Input material: PBMCs. V gene TRBV30 combines with J gene TRBJ2-1; D may be TRBD2 (6 bases). In DNA, the CDR3 is TGTGCCTGGGGGTCCCGGCGGGACTACAATGAGCAGTTCTTC. Translation gives CAWGSRRDYNEQFF.